Presented here are 5 T cell receptor beta chains from one specimen sequenced in a study of shared clonotypes between healthy human individuals. Repertoires were generated with immunoSEQ multiplex PCR, while TCRdb's copy carries only in-frame clones and drops some. This sample has around 1.4 million clones, with just under 99% found just once. The sequencing sample was made of naive CD4+ T cells sorted from blood. The sample's subset: CD45RA+ positively selected. These receptor sequences come from a man aged 25 to 40 in good health.

The V call is TRBV5-4, the J call TRBJ2-5, with D perhaps matching TRBD1 (5 bases). Germline values: CDR1 SGHNT, CDR2 YYREEE (reference sequence). The CDR3 runs to 14 residues. V dropped 5 bases and J dropped 1 base, with 12 bases sitting between them. The CDR3 DNA is TGTGCCAGCAGTGTAGGAGACAGCCAAGAGACCCAGTACTTC. It translates to CASSVGDSQETQYF.

The genes are TRBV5-8 and TRBJ1-5, with TRBD1 identical over 7 bases. The trim removed 3 bases at V and 6 bases at J, leaving 3 bases unmatched. CDR1 and CDR2 (germline): SGHTS, YDEGEE. This CDR3 region has 13 residues. This chain's CDR3 is CASSSTGTQPQHF. DNA for the CDR3: TGTGCCAGCAGCTCGACAGGGACTCAGCCCCAGCATTTT.

This clone has only one observation. The chain joins TRBV7-6 to TRBJ2-1; maybe TRBD2 (6 bases). Germline CDR1 and CDR2: SGHVS and FNYEAQ. The length of the CDR3 is 16 residues. V was trimmed by 0 bases and J by 3 bases, leaving 12 bases between them. CDR3 sequence reads: CASSLARDPFYNEQFF. As DNA, the CDR3 is TGTGCCAGCAGCTTAGCGCGGGACCCCTTCTACAATGAGCAGTTCTTC.

As to this clone: Other DNA sequences in the same sample also yield this CDR3. J is TRBJ2-5 and V is TRBV30; no firm D call. CDR1 and CDR2 (germline): GTSNPN, SVGIG (reference sequence). Trimming cost V 5 bases and J 5 bases, with 6 bases left between them. The CDR3 consists of 10 residues. The CDR3 is CAWSQETQYF. Written as DNA, the CDR3 is TGTGCCTGGTCTCAGGAGACCCAGTACTTC. The variable domain in full, completed from reference TRBV30 and TRBJ2-5, reads SQTIHQWPATLVQPVGSPLSLECTVEGTSNPNLYWYRQAAGRGLQLLFYSVGIGQISSEVPQNLSASRPQDRQFILSSKKLLLSDSGFYLCAWSQETQYFGPGTRLLVL.

V and J are TRBV7-6 and TRBJ2-7, with 10 nucleotides matching TRBD1. This CDR3 has 16 amino acids. V lost 5 bases and J lost 3; bases outside the gene matches: 10. Germline loops: CDR1 SGHVS, CDR2 FNYEAQ. The CDR3 DNA reads as TGTGCCAGCAGCACCCTAATCCGGGACAGGGGCTACGAGCAGTACTTC. Translation: CASSTLIRDRGYEQYF.